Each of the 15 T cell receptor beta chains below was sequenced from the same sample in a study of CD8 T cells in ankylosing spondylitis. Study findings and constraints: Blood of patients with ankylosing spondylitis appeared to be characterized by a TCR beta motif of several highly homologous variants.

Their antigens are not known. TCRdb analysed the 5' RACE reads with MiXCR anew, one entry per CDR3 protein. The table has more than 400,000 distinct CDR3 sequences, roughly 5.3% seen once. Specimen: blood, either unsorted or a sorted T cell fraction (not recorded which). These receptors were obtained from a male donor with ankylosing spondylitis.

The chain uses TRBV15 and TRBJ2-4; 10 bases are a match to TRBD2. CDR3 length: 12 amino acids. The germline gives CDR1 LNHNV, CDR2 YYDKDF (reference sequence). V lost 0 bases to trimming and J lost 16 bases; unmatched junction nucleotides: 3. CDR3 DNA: TGTGCCACCAGCAGAGAAGCGGGAGGGCGTTACTTC. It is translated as CATSREAGGRYF. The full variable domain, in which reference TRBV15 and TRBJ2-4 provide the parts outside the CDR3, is DAMVIQNPRYQVTQFGKPVTLSCSQTLNHNVMYWYQQKSSQAPKLLFHYYDKDFNNEADTPDNFQSRRPNTSFCFLDIRSPGLGDTAMYLCATSREAGGRYFGAGTRLSVL.

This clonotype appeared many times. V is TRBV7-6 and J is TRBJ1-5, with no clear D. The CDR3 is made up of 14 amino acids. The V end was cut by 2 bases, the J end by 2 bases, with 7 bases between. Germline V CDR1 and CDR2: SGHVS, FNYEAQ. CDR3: CASSLLSGNQPQHF. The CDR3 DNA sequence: TGTGCCAGCAGCTTACTCTCGGGCAATCAGCCCCAGCATTTT.

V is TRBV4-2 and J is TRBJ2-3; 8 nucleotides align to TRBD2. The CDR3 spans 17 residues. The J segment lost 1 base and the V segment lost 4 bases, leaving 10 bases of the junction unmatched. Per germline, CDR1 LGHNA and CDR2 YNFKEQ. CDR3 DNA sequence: TGTGCCAGCAGCCGAAGGGGCCCAGCGGGGGGCACAGATACGCAGTATTTT. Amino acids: CASSRRGPAGGTDTQYF.

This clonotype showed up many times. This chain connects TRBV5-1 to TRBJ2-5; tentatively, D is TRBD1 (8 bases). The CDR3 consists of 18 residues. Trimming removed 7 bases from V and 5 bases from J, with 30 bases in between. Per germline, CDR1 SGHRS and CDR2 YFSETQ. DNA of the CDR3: TGCGCCAGCTCCCTCCGCCCGACAGGGGACTACTTGATGGAGACCCAGTACTTC. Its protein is CASSLRPTGDYLMETQYF.

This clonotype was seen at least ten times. The CDR3 coding sequence is TGTGCCAGCAGCGTAGCTGGACATTCGAGCTATGGCTACACCTTC. Protein sequence: CASSVAGHSSYGYTF. This chain joins TRBV9 and TRBJ1-2; tentatively, D is TRBD1 (5 bases). Germline V gives CDR1 SGDLS, CDR2 YYNGEE. V was pared by 0 bases and J by 4 bases, with 13 bases between. The CDR3 runs 15 residues.

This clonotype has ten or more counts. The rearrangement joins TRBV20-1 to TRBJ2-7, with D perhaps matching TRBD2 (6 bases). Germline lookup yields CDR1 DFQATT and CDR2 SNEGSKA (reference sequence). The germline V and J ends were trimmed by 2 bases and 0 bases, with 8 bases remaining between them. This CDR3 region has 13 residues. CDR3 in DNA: TGCAGTGCTAGAACTAGCTACTCCTACGAGCAGTACTTC. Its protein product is CSARTSYSYEQYF.

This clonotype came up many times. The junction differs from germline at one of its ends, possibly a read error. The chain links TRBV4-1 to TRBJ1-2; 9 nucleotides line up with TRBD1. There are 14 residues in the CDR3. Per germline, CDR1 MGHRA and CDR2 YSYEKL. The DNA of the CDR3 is TGTGCCAGCAGTCCAGGACAGGGGAACTATGGCTACACCTTC. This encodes CASSPGQGNYGYTF.

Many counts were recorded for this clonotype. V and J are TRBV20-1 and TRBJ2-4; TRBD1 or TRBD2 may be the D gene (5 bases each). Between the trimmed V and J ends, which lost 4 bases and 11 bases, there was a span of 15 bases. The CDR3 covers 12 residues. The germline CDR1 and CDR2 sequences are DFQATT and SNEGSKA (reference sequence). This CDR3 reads CSATPPGTVQYF. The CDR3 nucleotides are TGCAGTGCTACTCCCCCAGGGACGGTTCAGTACTTC.

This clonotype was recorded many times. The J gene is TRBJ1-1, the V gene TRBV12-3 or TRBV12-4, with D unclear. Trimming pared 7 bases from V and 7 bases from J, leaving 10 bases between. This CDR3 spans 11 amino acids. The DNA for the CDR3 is TGTGCCAGCAAGGTCGGAGGTGAAGCTTTCTTT. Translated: CASKVGGEAFF.

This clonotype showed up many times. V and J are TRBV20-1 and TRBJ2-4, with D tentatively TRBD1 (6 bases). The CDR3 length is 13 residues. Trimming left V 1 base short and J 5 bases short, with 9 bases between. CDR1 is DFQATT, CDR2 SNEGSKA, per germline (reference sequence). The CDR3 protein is CSARAGHQNIQYF. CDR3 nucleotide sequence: TGCAGTGCTAGAGCGGGACACCAAAACATTCAGTACTTC.

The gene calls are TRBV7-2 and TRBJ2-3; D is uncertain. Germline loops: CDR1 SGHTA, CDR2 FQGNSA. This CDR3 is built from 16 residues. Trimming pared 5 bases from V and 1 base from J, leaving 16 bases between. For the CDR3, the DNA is TGTGCCAGCAGCCTACGACCTATCTTGGGCACAGATACGCAGTATTTT. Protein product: CASSLRPILGTDTQYF.

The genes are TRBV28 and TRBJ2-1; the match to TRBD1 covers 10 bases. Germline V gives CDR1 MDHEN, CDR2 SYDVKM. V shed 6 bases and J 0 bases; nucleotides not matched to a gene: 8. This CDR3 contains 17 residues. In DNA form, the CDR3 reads TGTGCCAGCAGGGATCGACAGGGGGCAATCTCCTACAATGAGCAGTTCTTC. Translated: CASRDRQGAISYNEQFF.

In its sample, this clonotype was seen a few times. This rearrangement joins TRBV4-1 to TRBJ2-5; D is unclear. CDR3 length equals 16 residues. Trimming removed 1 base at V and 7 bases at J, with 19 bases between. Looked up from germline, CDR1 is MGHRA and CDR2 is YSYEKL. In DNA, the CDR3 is TGCGCCAGCAGCCAAGGGACGCGGCAGGCTGTGAGGACCCAGTACTTC. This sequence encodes CASSQGTRQAVRTQYF.

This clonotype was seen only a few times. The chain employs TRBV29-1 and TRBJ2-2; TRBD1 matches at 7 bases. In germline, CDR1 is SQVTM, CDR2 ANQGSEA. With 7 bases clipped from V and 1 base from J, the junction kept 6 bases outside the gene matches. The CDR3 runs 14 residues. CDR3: CSANRDRNTGELFF. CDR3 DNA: TGCAGCGCCAACCGGGACAGGAACACCGGGGAGCTGTTTTTT.

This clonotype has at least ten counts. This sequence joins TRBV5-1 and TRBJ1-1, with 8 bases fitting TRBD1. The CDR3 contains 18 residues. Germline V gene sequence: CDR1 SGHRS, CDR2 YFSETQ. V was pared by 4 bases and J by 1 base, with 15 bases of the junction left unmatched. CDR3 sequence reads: CASSRKSQGAHGNTEAFF. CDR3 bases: TGCGCCAGCAGCCGAAAGTCGCAGGGGGCGCATGGGAACACTGAAGCTTTCTTT.